The rows below give T cell receptor beta chains drawn from one sample of a study of radiation and T cells in renal cell carcinoma. Produced via immunoSEQ multiplex PCR; TCRdb's table is partial and in-frame only. Of around 64,000 clones listed, around three quarters are singletons. The source material was blood, sampled from a patient whose treatment included radiotherapy and nephrectomy. These receptors were collected from a man between 60 and 75 years old with renal cell carcinoma. CDR3s include the opening cysteine and the closing phenylalanine or tryptophan. D genes are given only for firm matches. Size is stated for part of the rows, as once, few or many counts, or as a class when the clone is expanded.

CDR3nt: TGTGCCAGCAGCCCGATGCCCTTCAATCCCATATTCAATTCACCCCTCCACTTT
CDR3aa: CASSPMPFNPIFNSPLHF
d_gene: -
abundance: -
v_gene: TRBV7-2
j_gene: TRBJ1-6

CDR3nt: TGTGCCAGCAGCGTAGGCAGCACAGGGTGGTACAATGAGCAGTTCTTC
CDR3aa: CASSVGSTGWYNEQFF
d_gene: -
abundance: -
v_gene: TRBV9
j_gene: TRBJ2-1

CDR3nt: TGTGCCAGCAGTGGGGGGAACTATGGCTACACCTTC
CDR3aa: CASSGGNYGYTF
d_gene: -
abundance: -
v_gene: TRBV27
j_gene: TRBJ1-2

CDR3nt: TGTGCCAGCAGCTTAGCCGGGGGGTCCTCATATGGCTACACCTTC
CDR3aa: CASSLAGGSSYGYTF
d_gene: -
abundance: -
v_gene: TRBV7-9
j_gene: TRBJ1-2

CDR3nt: TGTGCCAGCAGCGGGCCACAGGGGGCTAATTCTGAAGCTTTCTTT
CDR3aa: CASSGPQGANSEAFF
d_gene: TRBD1
abundance: -
v_gene: TRBV7-2
j_gene: TRBJ1-1

CDR3nt: TGTGCCAGCAGCTCACAGGTTTTAGCGAACTATGGCTACACCTTC
CDR3aa: CASSSQVLANYGYTF
d_gene: -
abundance: -
v_gene: TRBV7-9
j_gene: TRBJ1-2

CDR3nt: TGTGCCAGCAGTTTAATAGACCGGGCAGAAGCTTTCTTT
CDR3aa: CASSLIDRAEAFF
d_gene: -
abundance: -
v_gene: TRBV27
j_gene: TRBJ1-1

CDR3nt: TGTGCCAGCAGCCCGCCTAGCGGGGGGGCAGATACGCAGTATTTT
CDR3aa: CASSPPSGGADTQYF
d_gene: TRBD2
abundance: once
v_gene: TRBV5-4
j_gene: TRBJ2-3

CDR3nt: TGTGCCAGCAGCAGACAGGGTTCTGGAAACACCATATATTTT
CDR3aa: CASSRQGSGNTIYF
d_gene: TRBD1
abundance: -
v_gene: TRBV7-2
j_gene: TRBJ1-3

CDR3nt: TGTGCCAGTAACCCCTGGGGGTCGAGCTCCTACAATGAGCAGTTCTTC
CDR3aa: CASNPWGSSSYNEQFF
d_gene: -
abundance: -
v_gene: TRBV19
j_gene: TRBJ2-1

CDR3nt: TGTGCCAGCAGTATCGACAGTGAAGCTTTCTTT
CDR3aa: CASSIDSEAFF
d_gene: -
abundance: -
v_gene: TRBV2
j_gene: TRBJ1-1

CDR3nt: TGTGCCAGCAGTCCCAGACTAGTTACAGATACGCAGTATTTT
CDR3aa: CASSPRLVTDTQYF
d_gene: -
abundance: -
v_gene: TRBV2
j_gene: TRBJ2-3

CDR3nt: TGTGCCAGCTGGGGGTTCACTGAAGCTTTCTTT
CDR3aa: CASWGFTEAFF
d_gene: -
abundance: -
v_gene: TRBV6-5
j_gene: TRBJ1-1

CDR3nt: TGCGCCAGCAGCCCGACTAGCCCGGGGAACATTCAGTACTTC
CDR3aa: CASSPTSPGNIQYF
d_gene: TRBD2
abundance: once
v_gene: TRBV5-1
j_gene: TRBJ2-4

CDR3nt: TGTGCCTGGAGTGGGCCCCGTATTACGCCCCAGCATTTT
CDR3aa: CAWSGPRITPQHF
d_gene: -
abundance: -
v_gene: TRBV30
j_gene: TRBJ1-5

CDR3nt: TGCGCCAGCAGCTTGCGAGCTAATGAAAAACTGTTTTTT
CDR3aa: CASSLRANEKLFF
d_gene: -
abundance: -
v_gene: TRBV5-1
j_gene: TRBJ1-4

CDR3nt: TGTGCCAGCAGCTTCTTGGACGGGGCGAACACCGGGGAGCTGTTTTTT
CDR3aa: CASSFLDGANTGELFF
d_gene: -
abundance: -
v_gene: TRBV5-6
j_gene: TRBJ2-2

CDR3nt: TGTGCCAGCAGTGAAGGGGACAACACTGAAGCTTTCTTT
CDR3aa: CASSEGDNTEAFF
d_gene: -
abundance: -
v_gene: TRBV6-1
j_gene: TRBJ1-1

CDR3nt: TGCAGCGTCTTCAACACAGGGGGGGCCCGTTACGGCTACACCTTC
CDR3aa: CSVFNTGGARYGYTF
d_gene: TRBD1
abundance: few
v_gene: TRBV29-1
j_gene: TRBJ1-2

CDR3nt: TGCAGCGTTGAGGTCTATGGACTAGCGGGAACCGGGGAGCTGTTTTTT
CDR3aa: CSVEVYGLAGTGELFF
d_gene: TRBD2
abundance: -
v_gene: TRBV29-1
j_gene: TRBJ2-2

CDR3nt: TGCAGCGCGCGGACAGAAAATGAAAAACTGTTTTTT
CDR3aa: CSARTENEKLFF
d_gene: -
abundance: -
v_gene: TRBV29-1
j_gene: TRBJ1-4

CDR3nt: TGTGCCAGCAGCTTAGATGGAACAGGGACGGGGGCCACTGAAGCTTTCTTT
CDR3aa: CASSLDGTGTGATEAFF
d_gene: -
abundance: -
v_gene: TRBV7-8
j_gene: TRBJ1-1

CDR3nt: TGTGCCAGCAGTTACTCGAAGGATGGCTACACCTTC
CDR3aa: CASSYSKDGYTF
d_gene: -
abundance: -
v_gene: TRBV6-6
j_gene: TRBJ1-2

CDR3nt: TGTGCCAGCAGCCCGATGTCGGCCTCAGATCTAGCCAAAAACATTCAGTACTTC
CDR3aa: CASSPMSASDLAKNIQYF
d_gene: -
abundance: few
v_gene: TRBV28
j_gene: TRBJ2-4

CDR3nt: TGTGCCAGCAGCTTAGGTGGGATTAACACTGAAGCTTTCTTT
CDR3aa: CASSLGGINTEAFF
d_gene: -
abundance: -
v_gene: TRBV11-3
j_gene: TRBJ1-1

CDR3nt: TGTGCCAGCAGCCTAGGAGGGGGGGGGCTTACAAGTCAGCCCCAGCATTTT
CDR3aa: CASSLGGGGLTSQPQHF
d_gene: -
abundance: -
v_gene: TRBV11-2
j_gene: TRBJ1-5

CDR3nt: TGTGCAGGGCGGCCATGGACAGGGCACGGGGAGCTGTTTTTT
CDR3aa: CAGRPWTGHGELFF
d_gene: TRBD1
abundance: -
v_gene: TRBV6-1
j_gene: TRBJ2-2

CDR3nt: TGTGCCAGCAGTGCAACCAATCAGCCGGGGGGCTACACCTTC
CDR3aa: CASSATNQPGGYTF
d_gene: -
abundance: few
v_gene: TRBV27
j_gene: TRBJ1-2

CDR3nt: TGTGCCAGCAGCGGTCTAGCGGGCCTGGTTGAGACCCAGTACTTC
CDR3aa: CASSGLAGLVETQYF
d_gene: TRBD2
abundance: -
v_gene: TRBV7-2
j_gene: TRBJ2-5

CDR3nt: TGTGCCAGCAGCTTACAAGGGACGAACACCGGGGAGCTGTTTTTT
CDR3aa: CASSLQGTNTGELFF
d_gene: -
abundance: -
v_gene: TRBV7-2
j_gene: TRBJ2-2

CDR3nt: TGTGCCTGGAGTACCGGGACCGCCTATGGCTACACCTTC
CDR3aa: CAWSTGTAYGYTF
d_gene: -
abundance: few
v_gene: TRBV30
j_gene: TRBJ1-2

CDR3nt: TGTGCCAGTAGTTTTATGACAGCCCCCGGGGAGCTGTTTTTT
CDR3aa: CASSFMTAPGELFF
d_gene: -
abundance: -
v_gene: TRBV19
j_gene: TRBJ2-2

CDR3nt: TGCGCCAGCAGCATCCTACAGGGGGCGAACACTGAAGCTTTCTTT
CDR3aa: CASSILQGANTEAFF
d_gene: TRBD1
abundance: few
v_gene: TRBV5-1
j_gene: TRBJ1-1

CDR3nt: TGTGCCAGCAGTGACGTGCCCAGGGACTCACCCCTCCACTTT
CDR3aa: CASSDVPRDSPLHF
d_gene: -
abundance: -
v_gene: TRBV6-4
j_gene: TRBJ1-6

CDR3nt: TGTGCCAGCAGCCGGGAAAGGGGCGAGCAGTACTTC
CDR3aa: CASSRERGEQYF
d_gene: -
abundance: -
v_gene: TRBV6-5
j_gene: TRBJ2-7

CDR3nt: TGTGCCAGCAGCTTACGGGACTTTTCCACAGATACGCAGTATTTT
CDR3aa: CASSLRDFSTDTQYF
d_gene: -
abundance: -
v_gene: TRBV11-2
j_gene: TRBJ2-3

CDR3nt: TGTGCCAGCAGCGGGGGCCAGGACCTCAACGGAGAGACCCAGTACTTC
CDR3aa: CASSGGQDLNGETQYF
d_gene: -
abundance: -
v_gene: TRBV5-8
j_gene: TRBJ2-5

CDR3nt: TGTGCCAGCAGCAGTGGGGGGGGCTACACCTTC
CDR3aa: CASSSGGGYTF
d_gene: -
abundance: -
v_gene: TRBV6-1
j_gene: TRBJ1-2

CDR3nt: TGCGCCAGCAGCTTGGGGCTAGCGGTCCAAGAGACCCAGTACTTC
CDR3aa: CASSLGLAVQETQYF
d_gene: TRBD2
abundance: -
v_gene: TRBV5-1
j_gene: TRBJ2-5

CDR3nt: TGTGCCAGCAGCCCCTTGGGCGGGGACAGCCTCACCTACGAGCAGTACTTC
CDR3aa: CASSPLGGDSLTYEQYF
d_gene: -
abundance: -
v_gene: TRBV5-6
j_gene: TRBJ2-7

CDR3nt: TGTGCCAGCAGTGAATATGGTGGATACGAGCAGTACTTC
CDR3aa: CASSEYGGYEQYF
d_gene: -
abundance: few
v_gene: TRBV25-1
j_gene: TRBJ2-7

CDR3nt: TGTGCCAGCAGTTACTCCCAGGGAAATAATGAGCAGTTCTTC
CDR3aa: CASSYSQGNNEQFF
d_gene: -
abundance: -
v_gene: TRBV6-5
j_gene: TRBJ2-1

CDR3nt: TGTGCCAGCAGATATGACCAGGGGGCCGGGGAGCTGTTTTTT
CDR3aa: CASRYDQGAGELFF
d_gene: TRBD1
abundance: -
v_gene: TRBV5-6
j_gene: TRBJ2-2

CDR3nt: TGCGCCAGCAGCCTAAACAGGAACACTGAAGCTTTCTTT
CDR3aa: CASSLNRNTEAFF
d_gene: -
abundance: few
v_gene: TRBV4-1
j_gene: TRBJ1-1